This T cell receptor beta chain emerged from a study of shared clonotypes between healthy human individuals. Study context: The donor group consisted of two women and a few men, aged 18 to 49. Study-level findings and limits: Relative to clonotypes present in all four donors, those not shared had lower generation probabilities. Exclusively blood specimens were collected; tissue repertoires likely differ.

CDR1 is SNHLY, CDR2 FYNNEI, per germline. The CDR3 length is 13 residues. The junction had 8 bases not matched to a gene; V was cut back by 9 bases and J by 5 bases. Concerning this clone itself: Its antigen is not identified.

Sorted-subset replicate PCRs used 150 to 200 ng of genomic DNA. This amount corresponded to approximately 30,000 T cell genomes. TCRdb's copy holds only in-frame clones and misses some; the assay was immunoSEQ multiplex PCR. The sample consists of about 2,200,000 clones, under 95% of them appearing once. Positive CCR7 selection of CD45RO-negative cells yielded the naive CD8 cells, and terminally differentiated effector memory CD45RA+ cells were excluded. The chain is built from TRBV2 and TRBJ2-7, with 9 bases aligning to TRBD1. This receptor was identified in a man in his late teens or twenties in good health. Some clones in this sample may be carry-over from other donors' samples. The sequenced material came from naive CD8+ T cells from PBMCs. The CDR3 DNA reads as TGTGCCAGTTCGGGACAGGGTCCCCACGAGCAGTACTTC. It codes for CASSGQGPHEQYF. The full variable domain, in which reference TRBV2 and TRBJ2-7 provide the parts outside the CDR3, is EPEVTQTPSHQVTQMGQEVILRCVPISNHLYFYWYRQILGQKVEFLVSFYNNEISEKSEIFDDQFSVERPDGSNFTLKIRSTKLEDSAMYFCASSGQGPHEQYFGPGTRLTVT.